This T cell receptor beta chain emerged from a study of T cells in Graves' hyperthyroidism and ophthalmopathy. Amplification of TCR beta CDR3 regions was performed using RNA transcripts as template. The primer set for the first-round RT-PCR of the TCR CDR3 was HTBI. TCRdb reprocessed the multiplex PCR reads via MiXCR and lists one record per CDR3 protein. The sample has some 200,000 distinct CDR3 sequences; about a sixth are singletons. CDR1 is SGHDN, CDR2 FVKESK, per germline. V gave up 1 base and J gave up 4 bases, with 7 bases separating them. This CDR3 comprises 13 residues. This clonotype came up many times. PBMCs came from 8.5 to 10 ml fresh peripheral blood.

Source material: blood. The chain couples TRBV14 to TRBJ1-1; D is undetermined. The receptor's source is a woman between 50 and 59 years old with Graves' hyperthyroidism. The CDR3 reads CASSQGTTTEAFF. In DNA form, the CDR3 reads TGTGCCAGCAGCCAAGGTACAACCACTGAAGCTTTCTTT.